Listed below are T cell receptor beta chains from one sample, sequenced in a study of blood T cell repertoires in COVID-19. Using immunoSEQ multiplex PCR, the repertoire was profiled, and TCRdb retains in-frame clones only, with some absent. The top ten hold 5.5% to 7% of the sample, which has roughly 100,000 clones, roughly nine tenths seen once. Sequencing used peripheral blood. The receptors were gathered from a human donor in a cohort sampled during active COVID-19. Each CDR3 is given with its conserved first and last residue. The order of the fields is V gene, J gene, D gene, CDR3 protein. A D gene is named only where the DNA matches it firmly.

v_call: TRBV24-1
j_call: TRBJ1-5
d_call: TRBD1
cdr3_aa: CATSDLGTGHDQPQHF

v_call: TRBV5-5
j_call: TRBJ1-1
d_call: -
cdr3_aa: CASSLAEGTEAFF

v_call: TRBV10-2
j_call: TRBJ1-6
d_call: -
cdr3_aa: CASSDPREGTNSPLHF

v_call: TRBV9
j_call: TRBJ1-1
d_call: -
cdr3_aa: CASSPWEGSAAFF

v_call: TRBV30
j_call: TRBJ2-7
d_call: -
cdr3_aa: CAWGRGELSYEQYF

v_call: TRBV4-2
j_call: TRBJ2-3
d_call: -
cdr3_aa: CASSREGGPADTQYF

v_call: TRBV3-1/TRBV3-2
j_call: TRBJ1-2
d_call: -
cdr3_aa: CASSKPGTEGRYGYTF

v_call: TRBV5-1
j_call: TRBJ1-1
d_call: -
cdr3_aa: CASSLSEGLNTEAFF

v_call: TRBV19
j_call: TRBJ2-5
d_call: TRBD2
cdr3_aa: CASRTSSAGGPETQYF

v_call: TRBV5-1
j_call: TRBJ1-2
d_call: -
cdr3_aa: CASSSPGRGLYGYTF

v_call: TRBV6-6
j_call: TRBJ2-7
d_call: -
cdr3_aa: CASSHKEGRWGEQYF

v_call: TRBV5-6
j_call: TRBJ1-1
d_call: TRBD1
cdr3_aa: CASSLDRGGRSEAFF

v_call: TRBV6-2/TRBV6-3
j_call: TRBJ2-1
d_call: TRBD1
cdr3_aa: CASSWTGSYNEQFF

v_call: TRBV11-2
j_call: TRBJ2-5
d_call: -
cdr3_aa: CASSLVWSDQETQYF

v_call: TRBV6-4
j_call: TRBJ2-2
d_call: -
cdr3_aa: CASSENEAGELFF

v_call: TRBV4-3
j_call: TRBJ2-7
d_call: -
cdr3_aa: CASSPPDGSFYEQYF

v_call: TRBV19
j_call: TRBJ1-5
d_call: TRBD1
cdr3_aa: CASSLDRGGGQQHF

v_call: TRBV4-1
j_call: TRBJ2-1
d_call: -
cdr3_aa: CASSQLRNEQFF

v_call: TRBV5-4
j_call: TRBJ1-2
d_call: -
cdr3_aa: CASSFGVRGSYGYTF

v_call: TRBV19
j_call: TRBJ1-1
d_call: -
cdr3_aa: CASSITGGNTEAFF

v_call: TRBV27
j_call: TRBJ1-5
d_call: -
cdr3_aa: CASRGEGRYQPQHF

v_call: TRBV9
j_call: TRBJ2-7
d_call: -
cdr3_aa: CASSGDKYEQYF

v_call: TRBV10-2
j_call: TRBJ2-1
d_call: TRBD2
cdr3_aa: CASSDSGSYNEQFF

v_call: TRBV11-2
j_call: TRBJ2-5
d_call: TRBD2
cdr3_aa: CASSSSGGVETQYF

v_call: TRBV19
j_call: TRBJ2-1
d_call: -
cdr3_aa: CASTPGTFEQFF

v_call: TRBV2
j_call: TRBJ1-1
d_call: -
cdr3_aa: CASSEIGTTAFF

v_call: TRBV7-8
j_call: TRBJ2-7
d_call: -
cdr3_aa: CASSFHTLREQYF

v_call: TRBV13
j_call: TRBJ1-3
d_call: -
cdr3_aa: CASSLSPGRGNTIYF

v_call: TRBV24-1
j_call: TRBJ2-5
d_call: -
cdr3_aa: CALLTGLKETQYF

v_call: TRBV5-1
j_call: TRBJ2-7
d_call: -
cdr3_aa: CASSLLSNYEQYF

v_call: TRBV11-2
j_call: TRBJ2-2
d_call: -
cdr3_aa: CASSGYHERANTGELFF

v_call: TRBV6-2/TRBV6-3
j_call: TRBJ2-7
d_call: -
cdr3_aa: CASSDRSSYEQYF

v_call: TRBV10-1
j_call: TRBJ2-1
d_call: -
cdr3_aa: CASGVRDEQFF

v_call: TRBV5-4
j_call: TRBJ2-1
d_call: -
cdr3_aa: CASSPGQTIEQFF

v_call: TRBV6-4
j_call: TRBJ2-1
d_call: TRBD2
cdr3_aa: CASSSGRDNEQFF

v_call: TRBV29-1
j_call: TRBJ2-2
d_call: -
cdr3_aa: CSVEQNTGELFF

v_call: TRBV5-5
j_call: TRBJ2-1
d_call: TRBD2
cdr3_aa: CASSHTGLAGGPRNDNEQFF

v_call: TRBV7-8
j_call: TRBJ2-7
d_call: TRBD2
cdr3_aa: CASSLVELAGGYEQYF

v_call: TRBV29-1
j_call: TRBJ2-1
d_call: TRBD2
cdr3_aa: CSVVGLAVDEQFF

v_call: TRBV3-1/TRBV3-2
j_call: TRBJ2-1
d_call: -
cdr3_aa: CASRATSSSYNEQFF

v_call: TRBV27
j_call: TRBJ2-1
d_call: -
cdr3_aa: CASRGLGNGNEQFF

v_call: TRBV4-3
j_call: TRBJ2-4
d_call: TRBD1
cdr3_aa: CASSQDLVPGGKNIQYF